This TCR beta chain was observed in a study of blood T cell repertoires in COVID-19. V was pared by 2 bases and J by 13 bases, with 24 bases between. This CDR3 spans 17 amino acids. Looked up from germline, CDR1 is LGHDT and CDR2 is YNNKEL (reference sequence). The data were produced by immunoSEQ multiplex PCR, yet TCRdb's version contains in-frame clones alone and is incomplete. The table shows about 170,000 clones, with almost 85% occurring only once. Source material: peripheral blood. The origin of this receptor is a woman aged 80 or over with COVID-19, enrolled during active disease. The chain recombines TRBV3-1 (or the pseudogene TRBV3-2) with TRBJ1-6; maybe TRBD1 (6 bases). DNA of the CDR3: TGTGCCAGCAGCCAACAAACAGGGCCCCCCGTCTCTAGGCCCCTCCACTTT. It encodes CASSQQTGPPVSRPLHF.